This T cell receptor beta chain emerged from a study of graft-versus-host responses after intestinal transplantation. Overall study context: Following induction with anti-thymocyte globulin, all recipients were given tacrolimus and steroids for about 3 years.

Study findings and constraints: High graft-versus-host to host-versus-graft T cell clonal ratios marked allografts of patients with graft-donor macrochimerism. Researchers found GvH clones in recipient marrow, and some showed up first in ileum or blood. Circulating GvH clone levels at their peak were associated with HvG declines (early post-transplant).

CDR1 is SGHTA and CDR2 is FQGTGA in the germline V gene. This CDR3 comprises 14 residues. Trimming stripped 5 bases from V and 4 bases from J, with 14 bases between. Libraries were prepared by immunoSEQ multiplex PCR; TCRdb keeps only in-frame clonotypes and omits some of them. The sample has 80,000 to 100,000 clones, around 90% seen once. Of note for this clone: What it recognizes is unknown.

The TCR originated in a human donor who received an intestinal transplant. The sample here was unstimulated CD4+ T cells sorted from spleen or lymph node cells, taken before intestinal transplant. This chain uses TRBV7-3 with TRBJ1-1; D might be TRBD1 (6 bases). Here the CDR3 reads CASSPGGGFTEAFF. DNA for the CDR3: TGTGCCAGCAGCCCTGGTGGGGGCTTCACTGAAGCTTTCTTT.